The following is a T cell receptor (beta chain) sequence with its context. Its target antigen remains unknown. Per-base quality was not reported, and no clone a single base away is much larger than it. The collaborating institutions used their own protocols to collect whole blood in K2EDTA tubes. For TCRbeta analysis, collaborators shipped samples as frozen whole blood, isolated PBMCs, or DNA extracted from either of those sample types. TCRbeta CDR3 regions were amplified from genomic DNA using the immunoSEQ Assay, a bias-controlled multiplex PCR. As for the original processing: Within the assay, amplification of reference gene primers was used to estimate how many nucleated cells each sample contained. Sequence reads were collapsed and filtered to measure the absolute abundance of every unique TCRbeta CDR3 rearrangement. For each sample, productive Simpson clonality was calculated as the square root of Simpson's diversity index over productive rearrangements. This is the immuneACCESS table as TCRdb keeps it, with only in-frame sequences that have V and J called. A part of the clones is gone; compared with another copy, unresolved V genes explain less than half, and the rest is unexplained. V and J calls and clone size follow that table, whereas D and trimming were derived from the DNA. In this sample the table shows more than 65,000 clones, approximately 82% of which occur a single time. The ten largest clones add up to 8.5% to 10% of the sample.

The CDR3 has 14 amino acids, counting the end cysteine and phenylalanine. This entry keeps only the CDR3 DNA: 42 bases, framed from base 1. Taken from the germline V gene, the CDR1 and CDR2 loops are WSHSY and SAAADI. V ends up 8 bases short and J 4 bases short, with an unmatched junction base count of 7. This sample is part of a study of blood T cell repertoires in COVID-19 (dated by TCRdb to about 2020). With respect to the entire study: Samples from collaborators originated in the United States, Italy and Spain and spanned both the acute and convalescent phases of COVID-19. The repertoires were released in a freely available public database intended as a resource for research on the immune response to SARS-CoV-2. Samples came from the ongoing ImmuneRACE study (first 160 participants) plus 1,254 subjects from 6 global collaborators. The sample metadata nearly always contained a de-identified subject ID, COVID-19 status, age in years and sex. The dataset comprised deeply sampled blood TCRbeta repertoires from subjects exposed to, actively infected with, or recovered from COVID-19. The prospective study material was composed of cDNA or gDNA derived from T cells, B-cell-depleted T cells, or PBMCs. Where available, HLA class I and class II types were taken from metadata supplied by the sample provider and were not determined by assay-based typing. The investigation overall reported the following: The amount of clinical and demographic metadata varied by source and participant and was provided uncurated.

The rearranged segments are TRBV10-2 and TRBJ1-1, with 10 central nucleotides matching TRBD1. The material sequenced was peripheral blood. This receptor was identified in a woman at least 80 years old with acute or convalescent COVID-19. Here the CDR3 is given as CASLEDRGGTEAFF. The bases read TGCGCCAGCTTAGAGGACAGGGGGGGCACTGAAGCTTTCTTT.